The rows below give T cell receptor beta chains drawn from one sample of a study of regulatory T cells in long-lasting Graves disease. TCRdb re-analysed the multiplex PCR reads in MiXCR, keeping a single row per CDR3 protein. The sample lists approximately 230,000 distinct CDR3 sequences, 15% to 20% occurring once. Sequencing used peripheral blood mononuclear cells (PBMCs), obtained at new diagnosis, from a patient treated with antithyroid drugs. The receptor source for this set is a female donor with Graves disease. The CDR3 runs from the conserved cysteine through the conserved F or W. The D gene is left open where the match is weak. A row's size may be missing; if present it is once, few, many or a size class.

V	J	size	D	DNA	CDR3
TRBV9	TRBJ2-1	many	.	TGTGCCAGCAGCCCTACCCGCTACGTGGCGGAGAGCTCCTACAATGAGCAGTTCTTC	CASSPTRYVAESSYNEQFF
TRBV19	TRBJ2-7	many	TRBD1	TGTGCCAGTAGTATAGGATGGACAGGGGGCTACGAGCAGTACTTC	CASSIGWTGGYEQYF
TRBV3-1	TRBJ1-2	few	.	TGTGCCAGCAGCCAAGGAAGAAGGACGGGCTACACCTTC	CASSQGRRTGYTF
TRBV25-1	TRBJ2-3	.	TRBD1	TGTGCCTCACAGGGGGCGGATACGCAGTATTTT	CASQGADTQYF
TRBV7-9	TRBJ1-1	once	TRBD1	TGTGCCAGCAGCTTAAGGGGGCGCATGAACACTGAAGCTTTCTTT	CASSLRGRMNTEAFF
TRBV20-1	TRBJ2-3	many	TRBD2	TGCAGTGCTAGAGTTCCGGGACTAGCGGGAGGGGTAACAGATACGCAGTATTTT	CSARVPGLAGGVTDTQYF
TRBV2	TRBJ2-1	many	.	TGTGCCAGCAATAGGGAGTTTGGCAATGAGCAGTTCTTC	CASNREFGNEQFF
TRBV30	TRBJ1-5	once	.	TGTGCCTGGAGTGTCGTGGGACGGAACAATCAGCCCCAGCATTTT	CAWSVVGRNNQPQHF
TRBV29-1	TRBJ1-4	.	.	TGCAGCGCCCGAGGAGCAACTAATGAAAAACTGTTTTTT	CSARGATNEKLFF
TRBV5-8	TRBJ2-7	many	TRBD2	TGTGCCAGCAGCGGAAGACTAGCGGGAGGGCCAGGGTACGAGCAGTACTTC	CASSGRLAGGPGYEQYF
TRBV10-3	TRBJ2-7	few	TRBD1	TGTGCCATCAGTGACTCGGGGACAGTCTACGAGCAGTACTTC	CAISDSGTVYEQYF